The 17 T cell receptor beta chains reported below all come from one sample, sequenced in a study of cytomegalovirus exposure and HLA in healthy donors. PCR primers comprised 60 Vbeta and 13 Jbeta primers. The repertoire was sequenced with immunoSEQ multiplex PCR; TCRdb's copy has only in-frame clones and lacks some. The sample holds 65,000 to 85,000 clones, roughly 80% seen once. The sample taken for sequencing was PBMCs. The receptor source for this set is a woman aged 45-59 years in good health and CMV-seronegative.

The chain has TRBV6-1 and TRBJ1-3, with 7 bases matching TRBD1. Germline V lookup: CDR1 MNHNS, CDR2 SASEGT. The CDR3 consists of 16 residues. Germline trimming cut 1 base from V and 0 bases from J; bases unmatched to any gene: 3. CDR3 bases: TGTGCCAGCAGTGAAGTAGCAGGGGGCTCTGGAAACACCATATATTTT. It yields the protein CASSEVAGGSGNTIYF.

This rearrangement joins TRBV4-2 to TRBJ2-5, with a possible D match to TRBD2 (6 bases). Trimming took off 0 bases at V and 5 bases at J, with 16 bases between the two ends. The CDR3 is made up of 16 amino acids. CDR1 is LGHNA and CDR2 is YNFKEQ in the germline V gene. In nucleotides, the CDR3 is TGTGCCAGCAGCCAAGAGGGGGGTGGGGCGCGGGAGACCCAGTACTTC. Its protein product is CASSQEGGGARETQYF.

This clone came up once. The chain combines TRBV2 with TRBJ1-1; the D gene is possibly TRBD1 (6 bases). The length of the CDR3 is 14 residues. The germline V gene has CDR1 SNHLY and CDR2 FYNNEI. Trimming took 6 bases from V and 0 from J, leaving 11 bases between them. DNA of the CDR3: TGTGCCAGCAGAATACAGGGCTTGAACACTGAAGCTTTCTTT. Translating it yields CASRIQGLNTEAFF.

This clone occurred once. The genes are TRBV2 and TRBJ1-1, with 7 bases that match TRBD1. The CDR3 covers 15 residues. Unmatched junction bases numbered 4, after V lost 3 bases and J lost 0 bases. Germline loops: CDR1 SNHLY, CDR2 FYNNEI. CDR3 sequence reads: CASSETGQMNTEAFF. Written as DNA, the CDR3 is TGTGCCAGCAGTGAGACGGGACAGATGAACACTGAAGCTTTCTTT.

This sequence joins TRBV7-9 and TRBJ1-3; D remains unclear. V was pared by 5 bases and J by 1 base, with 24 bases between. The CDR3 sequence is 19 residues long. Germline assignment: CDR1 SEHNR and CDR2 FQNEAQ (reference sequence). Written as DNA, the CDR3 is TGTGCCAGCAGCCCAACCTCCACGGTTAACCTATGGTCTGGAAACACCATATATTTT. It encodes CASSPTSTVNLWSGNTIYF.

The gene calls are TRBV5-6 and TRBJ2-7; 7 bases agree with TRBD1. Unmatched junction bases numbered 5, after V lost 2 bases and J lost 0 bases. CDR1 is SGHDT, CDR2 YYEEEE, per germline. The CDR3 is made up of 15 amino acids. CDR3 region: CASSFGQENSYEQYF. DNA of the CDR3: TGTGCCAGCAGCTTTGGACAGGAAAACTCCTACGAGCAGTACTTC.

The sample holds one count of this clone. This chain uses TRBV19 with TRBJ1-5; possibly TRBD1 for D (5 bases). The CDR3 loop spans 14 amino acids. Germline-derived CDR1 and CDR2 are LNHDA and SQIVND (reference sequence). V was trimmed by 2 bases and J by 7 bases, leaving 12 bases between them. CDR3 amino acids: CASSILGAGQPQHF. CDR3 coding DNA: TGTGCCAGTAGTATATTAGGGGCAGGACAGCCCCAGCATTTT.

The rearrangement joins TRBV15 to TRBJ1-2, with 7 bases matching TRBD1. The V gene end was trimmed by 3 bases and the J gene end by 5 bases; junction bases not matched to a gene: 15. The CDR3 runs 17 residues. The germline V gene encodes CDR1 LNHNV and CDR2 YYDKDF (reference sequence). In DNA form, the CDR3 reads TGTGCCACCAGCAGGGGAAGAGAGGGACAGATGACTTATGGCTACACCTTC. Translating gives CATSRGREGQMTYGYTF. Complete variable domain (other parts from reference TRBV15 and TRBJ1-2): DAMVIQNPRYQVTQFGKPVTLSCSQTLNHNVMYWYQQKSSQAPKLLFHYYDKDFNNEADTPDNFQSRRPNTSFCFLDIRSPGLGDTAMYLCATSRGREGQMTYGYTFGSGTRLTVV.

The chain combines TRBV18 with TRBJ1-1; 7 bases fit TRBD1. Germline V gene lookup returns CDR1 KGHSH and CDR2 LQKENI. J lost 8 bases, V lost 6 bases, and 15 bases had no gene match. The CDR3 totals 15 residues. CDR3 sequence: CASSETTGPSREAFF. The CDR3 DNA follows: TGTGCCAGCTCGGAAACGACAGGGCCCTCTAGAGAAGCTTTCTTT.

V usage is TRBV6-1 and J usage is TRBJ1-5, with D tentatively TRBD1 (5 bases). Trimming took 8 bases from V and 3 from J, leaving 11 bases between them. Per the germline V gene, CDR1 is MNHNS and CDR2 is SASEGT. The CDR3 extends over 13 amino acids. The CDR3 DNA sequence: TGTGCCAGCCAGACAGATACCAATCAGCCCCAGCATTTT. This translates into CASQTDTNQPQHF.

V usage is TRBV7-9 and J usage is TRBJ2-7, with D possibly being TRBD1 (6 bases). This CDR3 has 15 amino acids. Deletions cut 1 base from V and 4 bases from J, with 14 bases between. The germline gives CDR1 SEHNR, CDR2 FQNEAQ (reference sequence). For the CDR3, the DNA is TGTGCCAGCAGCTTAGGGGGGCCCCAAGATTACGAGCAGTACGTC. This encodes CASSLGGPQDYEQYV.

A single count supports this clone. J is TRBJ2-5 and V is TRBV23-1, with D hard to call. The J call may be incorrect, as the DNA end agrees better with TRBJ2-7. TRBV23-1 is classed as an ORF, of uncertain function. This CDR3 is built from 15 residues. CDR3 residues: CASSQSGSGDYEQYF. CDR3 nucleotide sequence: TGCGCCAGCAGTCAATCGGGGTCGGGTGACTACGAGCAGTACTTC.

This chain joins TRBV9 and TRBJ1-4; 7 bases are shared with TRBD1. Trimming removed 4 bases from V and 13 bases from J; junction bases left unmatched: 22. Germline CDR1 is SGDLS and CDR2 is YYNGEE. The CDR3 loop spans 17 amino acids. In nucleotides, the CDR3 is TGTGCCAGCAGCCCAGGTACCGGGAATCCGGGACAGTCGAGACTGTTTTTT. Residues: CASSPGTGNPGQSRLFF.

The V and J genes are TRBV4-1 and TRBJ1-1; D is uncertain. Germline V lookup: CDR1 MGHRA, CDR2 YSYEKL. Trimming took 4 bases from V and 0 from J, leaving 12 bases between them. The CDR3 covers 15 residues. CDR3 amino acids: CASSLSGQMNTEAFF. Written as DNA, the CDR3 is TGCGCCAGCAGCCTAAGCGGGCAAATGAACACTGAAGCTTTCTTT.

In nucleotides, the CDR3 is TGTGCCAGCAGCCTAACGCGGACAGGGGCGGGGGAGACCCAGTACTTC. Translation gives CASSLTRTGAGETQYF. J is TRBJ2-5 and V is TRBV7-9; 9 bases agree with TRBD1. The CDR3 consists of 16 residues. Germline CDR1 and CDR2: SEHNR and FQNEAQ (reference sequence). The ends lost 5 bases at V and 5 bases at J; junction bases unmatched: 12.

The chain carries TRBV5-4 and TRBJ2-7, with 12 bases matching TRBD2. CDR3 size: 18 residues. The germline V gene has CDR1 SGHNT and CDR2 YYREEE (reference sequence). J gave up 3 bases and V 3 bases, and 13 bases lay outside the gene matches. The CDR3 DNA reads TGTGCCAGCAGCTACTCTAGCGGGGGGGCCGGTTTTGTCTACGAGCAGTACGTC. It codes for CASSYSSGGAGFVYEQYV.

V is TRBV7-6 and J is TRBJ2-3, with D perhaps TRBD2 (6 bases). V was trimmed by 1 base and J by 0 bases, leaving 11 bases between them. The CDR3 spans 16 residues. Germline values: CDR1 SGHVS, CDR2 FNYEAQ. The CDR3: CASSLGGKSSTDTQYF. The CDR3 bases are TGTGCCAGCAGCTTAGGCGGGAAAAGTAGCACAGATACGCAGTATTTT.